The sequence of this TCR beta chain was determined in a study of T cell repertoires in cytomegalovirus infection. The overall study: Shared public TCR beta signatures pointed to both CMV infection and a matching HLA type.

This clonotype showed up just a few times. Its antigen is not identified. The CDR3 spans 14 residues. The germline V gene has CDR1 SGHVS and CDR2 FNYEAQ. Trimming took 2 bases from V and 1 from J, leaving 8 bases between them. Each CDR3 protein is one row after TCRdb ran MiXCR on the reads. The table has approximately 700,000 distinct CDR3 sequences, 35% seen once. Points from the study as a whole: Dominating the ex vivo response were TCR beta clonotypes that were CMV-specific and HLA-C-restricted. Summed frequency of public TCR beta families distinguished CMV carriers with the relevant HLA.

The rearrangement links TRBV7-6 to TRBJ1-1; no firm D call. The TCR originated in a human donor in good health (CMV status not recorded). Some clones in this sample may be carry-over from other donors' samples. The specimen was PBMCs. The CDR3 DNA reads TGTGCCAGCAGCTTATATGCTGAGAACACTGAAGCTTTCTTT. Translation: CASSLYAENTEAFF.